A selection of T cell receptor beta chains follows, all from one sample in a study of Ad26.COV2.S vaccination and SARS-CoV-2 variants. Assay: immunoSEQ multiplex PCR; the TCRdb copy retains only in-frame clones and omits some. The sample has 400,000 to 450,000 clones; around 90% are singletons. This sample comprised peripheral blood, obtained in a trial of Ad26.COV2.S vaccine versus placebo. The receptors stem from a person aged 18-65 years who received the Ad26.COV2.S COVID-19 vaccine or a placebo. CDR3s include the opening cysteine and the closing phenylalanine or tryptophan. The D gene is left open where the match is weak. Rows give clone size only sometimes, using once, few, many, or a class for an expanded clone.

clone_size	d_call	cdr3_length	v_call	j_call	cdr3_nt	cdr3_aa
.	TRBD2	16	TRBV6-2/TRBV6-3	TRBJ2-1	TGTGCCAGCAGTTTTCCGGGACTAGCGGGTTACAATGAGCAGTTCTTC	CASSFPGLAGYNEQFF
.	.	12	TRBV6-5	TRBJ2-1	TGTGCCAGCAGACTAGACTACAATGAGCAGTTCTTC	CASRLDYNEQFF
.	TRBD2	18	TRBV5-1	TRBJ2-2	TGCGCCAGCAGCTTGAAGGGACTAGCGGGACCGAACACCGGGGAGCTGTTTTTT	CASSLKGLAGPNTGELFF
.	.	14	TRBV18	TRBJ2-1	TGTGCCAGCTCACAAACAGGGATTAACAATGAGCAGTTCTTC	CASSQTGINNEQFF
.	TRBD2	15	TRBV24-1	TRBJ2-2	TGTGCCACCAGTAGACCTAGCGGTGGGACCGGGGAGCTGTTTTTT	CATSRPSGGTGELFF
.	TRBD1	15	TRBV18	TRBJ2-3	TGTGCCAGCTCGCGACAGGGGATTTGGGCAGATACGCAGTATTTT	CASSRQGIWADTQYF
.	.	18	TRBV12-5	TRBJ2-7	TGTGCTAGTGGTTCATCGGCCCGCGGCGAAATCCTAGACTACGAGCAGTACTTC	CASGSSARGEILDYEQYF
.	.	16	TRBV6-5	TRBJ1-1	TGTGCCAGCAGTTACGCTATCGGGCCTGGAGGCACTGAAGCTTTCTTT	CASSYAIGPGGTEAFF
.	TRBD2	18	TRBV25-1	TRBJ2-7	TGTGCCAGCAGTGAAGTGGTGTTAGCGGGAGGGAGCTCCTACGAGCAGTACTTC	CASSEVVLAGGSSYEQYF
.	.	17	TRBV5-1	TRBJ2-6	TGCGCCAGCAGCTTGGGATGGCAAAGCTCTGGGGCCAACGTCCTGACTTTC	CASSLGWQSSGANVLTF
.	TRBD1	14	TRBV30	TRBJ2-7	TGTGCCTGGACCGGACAGGGTACCACCTACGAGCAGTACTTC	CAWTGQGTTYEQYF
once	.	15	TRBV7-6	TRBJ2-7	TGTGCCAGCAGCTTAGGAAGACAGGAAACCTACGAGCAGTACTTC	CASSLGRQETYEQYF
.	.	14	TRBV5-4	TRBJ2-1	TGTGCCAGCAGCTCGAATGCAGGGTACAATGAGCAGTTCTTC	CASSSNAGYNEQFF
.	.	13	TRBV6-1	TRBJ1-2	TGTGCCAGCAGTGAAGGTATAAACTATGGCTACACCTTC	CASSEGINYGYTF
once	.	13	TRBV5-1	TRBJ1-1	TGCGCCAGCAGCTTGGGGCAAATCACTGAAGCTTTCTTT	CASSLGQITEAFF
.	.	15	TRBV29-1	TRBJ2-6	TGCAGCGTTCTGGCGGGACGCTGGGGGGCCAACGTCCTGACTTTC	CSVLAGRWGANVLTF
.	.	13	TRBV28	TRBJ1-5	TGTGCCAGCAGTTTCGGAAGCAATCAGCCCCAGCATTTT	CASSFGSNQPQHF
once	.	16	TRBV5-6	TRBJ2-3	TGTGCCAGCAGCTTGGCCGGGGGCTGGGCGGGAGATACGCAGTATTTT	CASSLAGGWAGDTQYF
.	.	14	TRBV20-1	TRBJ2-1	TGCAGTGCTAGTAGGTCTTCAGGCTACAATGAGCAGTTCTTC	CSASRSSGYNEQFF
.	TRBD1	14	TRBV5-4	TRBJ2-1	TGTGCCAGCAGCTGGGGACAGGGGAGGAGTGAGCAGTTCTTC	CASSWGQGRSEQFF
.	TRBD1	17	TRBV27	TRBJ1-4	TGTGCCAGCAGTTTGGCGCAGGGGGCCGGGAGTAATGAAAAACTGTTTTTT	CASSLAQGAGSNEKLFF
.	.	11	TRBV7-9	TRBJ2-1	TGTGCCAGCAGCCCAGGGATTGAGCAGTTCTTC	CASSPGIEQFF
.	TRBD1	15	TRBV6-5	TRBJ2-3	TGTGCCAGTAGGTTTCCGGGACAGGGCACAGATACGCAGTATTTT	CASRFPGQGTDTQYF
.	.	12	TRBV3-1/TRBV3-2	TRBJ1-2	TGTGCCAGCAGCCAGGACGGGGATGGCTACACCTTC	CASSQDGDGYTF
once	.	12	TRBV29-1	TRBJ2-7	TGCAGCGTACGGGACACAGACAGCGAGCAGTACTTC	CSVRDTDSEQYF
.	TRBD2	14	TRBV2	TRBJ2-1	TGTGCCAGCAGTGCGAGCGGGAGCCGGGATGAGCAGTTCTTC	CASSASGSRDEQFF
.	TRBD1	16	TRBV7-8	TRBJ2-3	TGTGCCAGCAGCTTAGCCCGGGACAGGGGGGCAGATACGCAGTATTTT	CASSLARDRGADTQYF
.	TRBD1	19	TRBV19	TRBJ1-5	TGTGCCAGTAGTATAGATCAAATGAAGGAACAGGGGAGCAATCAGCCCCAGCATTTT	CASSIDQMKEQGSNQPQHF
.	.	14	TRBV14	TRBJ1-6	TGTGCCAGCAGCCTACTTTCAAGAGATTCACCCCTCCACTTT	CASSLLSRDSPLHF
.	TRBD1	15	TRBV6-5	TRBJ2-7	TGTGCCAGCAGTTACTCACGACAGGGGGCCTACGAGCAGTACTTC	CASSYSRQGAYEQYF
once	TRBD2	18	TRBV19	TRBJ2-6	TGTGCCAGTAGTATCCGACTAGCGGGAGGGTCTGGGGCCAACGTCCTGACTTTC	CASSIRLAGGSGANVLTF
.	.	11	TRBV25-1	TRBJ2-5	TGTGCCAGCAGTGATTGGGTTGCCCAGTACTTC	CASSDWVAQYF
.	TRBD1	15	TRBV30	TRBJ2-7	TGTGCCTGGAGTCCGATCCCGGGACAGGGCATCGAGCAGTACTTC	CAWSPIPGQGIEQYF